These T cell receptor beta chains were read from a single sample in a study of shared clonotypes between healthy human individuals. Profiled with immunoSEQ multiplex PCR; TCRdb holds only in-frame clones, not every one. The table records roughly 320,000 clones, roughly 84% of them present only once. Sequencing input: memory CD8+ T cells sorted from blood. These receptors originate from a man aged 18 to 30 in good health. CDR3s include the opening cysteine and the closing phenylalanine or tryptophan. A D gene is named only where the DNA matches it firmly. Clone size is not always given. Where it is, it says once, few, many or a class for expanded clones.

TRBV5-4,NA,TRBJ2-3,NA,TGTGCCAGCAGCATGGACCTGGGGGAGGATACGCAGTATTTT,CASSMDLGEDTQYF
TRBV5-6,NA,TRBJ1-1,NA,TGTGCCAGCAGCTTGGCCGGGGTAGGGTTAAACACTGAAGCTTTCTTT,CASSLAGVGLNTEAFF
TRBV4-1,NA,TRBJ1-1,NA,TGCGCCAGCAGCCAACACCAGTGGAACACTGAAGCTTTCTTT,CASSQHQWNTEAFF
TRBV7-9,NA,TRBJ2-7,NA,TGTGCCAGCAGCTTTTCGGACACAGTAGTCTACGAGCAGTACTTC,CASSFSDTVVYEQYF
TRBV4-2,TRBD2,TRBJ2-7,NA,TGTGCCAGCAGCCAACCTAGCGGCGGTCCCGAGCAGTACTTC,CASSQPSGGPEQYF
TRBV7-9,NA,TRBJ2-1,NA,TGTGCCAGCAGGTGGTCAGACAATGAGCAGTTCTTC,CASRWSDNEQFF
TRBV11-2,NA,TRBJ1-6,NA,TGTGCCAGCAGCTCAAGATCGTGGGGGAGCTCCTATAATTCACCCCTCCACTTT,CASSSRSWGSSYNSPLHF
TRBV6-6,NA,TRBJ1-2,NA,TGTGCCAGCAGTTCCATCCCGGCTCCGACGAACTATGGCTACACCTTC,CASSSIPAPTNYGYTF
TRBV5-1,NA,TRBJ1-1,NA,TGCGCCAGCCGCCAACTCCAGGGATTCGTGAACACTGAAGCTTTCTTT,CASRQLQGFVNTEAFF
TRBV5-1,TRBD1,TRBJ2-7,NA,TGCGCCAGCAGCCAGGGACAGGGGACCTACGAGCAGTACTTC,CASSQGQGTYEQYF
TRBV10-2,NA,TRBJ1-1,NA,TGCGCCAGCAGTGAGGACGGCGGCTACACTGAAGCTTTCTTT,CASSEDGGYTEAFF
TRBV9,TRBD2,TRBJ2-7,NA,TGTGCCAGCAGCCCGACTAGCGCCGACTACGAGCAGTACTTC,CASSPTSADYEQYF
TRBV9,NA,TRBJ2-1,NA,TGTGCCAGCAGCGCCCTGATTACTAGCAGCAGTCCAAGCTCCTACAATGAGCAGTTCTTC,CASSALITSSSPSSYNEQFF
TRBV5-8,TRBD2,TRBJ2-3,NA,TGTGCCAGCAGCTTTATGCTAGCGGGAACAGATACGCAGTATTTT,CASSFMLAGTDTQYF
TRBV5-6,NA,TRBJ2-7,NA,TGTGCCAGCAGCTCCCTCGGGAACGAGCAGTACTTC,CASSSLGNEQYF
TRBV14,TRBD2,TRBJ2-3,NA,TGTGCCAGCAGCCAAGTAGGCGCGGGAGAGCTTTCGCAGTATTTT,CASSQVGAGELSQYF
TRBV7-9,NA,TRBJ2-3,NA,TGTGCCAGCAGCTTAGCCGGAGCGGGTATTACAGATACGCAGTATTTT,CASSLAGAGITDTQYF
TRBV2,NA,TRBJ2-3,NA,TGTGCCAGCCCAACGGACACAGGGTCTAGCACAGATACGCAGTATTTT,CASPTDTGSSTDTQYF
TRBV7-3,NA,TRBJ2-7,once,TGTGCCAGCAGCTCTCTAGGAAGTGGCGAGCAGTACTTC,CASSSLGSGEQYF
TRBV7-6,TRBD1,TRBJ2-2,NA,TGTGCCAGCAGAAGAACCAGGGATTACAGGGGGCCCGGGGAGCTGTTTTTT,CASRRTRDYRGPGELFF
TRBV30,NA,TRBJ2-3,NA,TGTGCCTGGAGTGTAGGCATCAGCACAGATACGCAGTATTTT,CAWSVGISTDTQYF
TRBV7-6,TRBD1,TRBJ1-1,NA,TGTGCCAGCAGCTTGGCTCAGGGGGCTAGAACTGAAGCTTTCTTT,CASSLAQGARTEAFF
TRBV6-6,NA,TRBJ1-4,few,TGTGCCAGCAGTTACCCGGACAGTAATGAAAAACTGTTTTTT,CASSYPDSNEKLFF
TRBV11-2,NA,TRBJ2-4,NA,TGTGCCAGCAGCACATCCACCGGGCGAAGAGCCAAAAACATTCAGTACTTC,CASSTSTGRRAKNIQYF
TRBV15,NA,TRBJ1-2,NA,TGTGCCACCACTGGAACCGCGCCAAACTTCTATGGCTACACCTTC,CATTGTAPNFYGYTF
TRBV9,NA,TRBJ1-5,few,TGTGCCAGCAGCGTAGGGGCGGGTCAGCCCCAGCATTTT,CASSVGAGQPQHF
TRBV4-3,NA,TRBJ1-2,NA,TGCGCCAGCAGCCAAGTGGCAGACTATGGCTACACCTTC,CASSQVADYGYTF
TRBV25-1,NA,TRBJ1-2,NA,TGTGCCAGCAGTGAAGCGGGATCAGACTATGGCTACACCTTC,CASSEAGSDYGYTF
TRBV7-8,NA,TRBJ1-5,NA,TGTGCCAGCAGCTTTTCCCTGGATCAGCCCCAGCATTTT,CASSFSLDQPQHF
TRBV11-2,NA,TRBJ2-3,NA,TGTGCCAGCAGTTCGCTGGGAGCCGACACAGATACGCAGTATTTT,CASSSLGADTDTQYF
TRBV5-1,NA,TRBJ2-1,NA,TGCGCCAGCAGCTTCAGGGGGGGCCGCGAAAATGAGCAGTTCTTC,CASSFRGGRENEQFF
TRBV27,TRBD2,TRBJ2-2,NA,TGTGCCAGCAGTACCGGGACTAGCCCCACCGGGGAGCTGTTTTTT,CASSTGTSPTGELFF
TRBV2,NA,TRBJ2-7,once,TGTGCCAGCCTTAGTTTTTCCTACGAGCAGTACTTC,CASLSFSYEQYF
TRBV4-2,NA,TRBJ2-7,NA,TGTGCCAGCAGCCGAACGGACCGCTACGAGCAGTACTTC,CASSRTDRYEQYF
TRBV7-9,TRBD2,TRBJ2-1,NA,TGTGCCAGCAGCTTAGGTACTAGCGGGAGTAGGGATGAGCAGTTCTTC,CASSLGTSGSRDEQFF
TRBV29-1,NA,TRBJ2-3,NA,TGCAGCGTGGGCGGACACAGCACAGATACGCAGTATTTT,CSVGGHSTDTQYF
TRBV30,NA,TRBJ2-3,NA,TGTGCCTGGAGGAGGGAGGGGGCCTCCCCCCTTGGCACAGATACGCAGTATTTT,CAWRREGASPLGTDTQYF
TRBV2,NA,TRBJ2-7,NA,TGTGCCACCCCTCGCACGGGAGTTAGGGGTAATTACGAGCAGTACTTC,CATPRTGVRGNYEQYF
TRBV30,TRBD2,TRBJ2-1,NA,TGTGCCTGGAGTGTAGGCGCCACGCGGGAGTTTTACGAGCAGTTCTTC,CAWSVGATREFYEQFF
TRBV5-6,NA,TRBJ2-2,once,TGTGCCAGCAGCTTCGGCATGAACACCGGGGAGCTGTTTTTT,CASSFGMNTGELFF
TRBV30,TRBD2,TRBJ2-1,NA,TGTGCCTGGGGGGGACTAGCGGGTTTCTCCTACAATGAGCAGTTCTTC,CAWGGLAGFSYNEQFF
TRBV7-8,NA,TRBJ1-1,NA,TGTGCCAGCAGCTTATCTCTGGGCCGCGGCACTGAAGCTTTCTTT,CASSLSLGRGTEAFF
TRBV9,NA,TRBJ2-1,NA,TGTGCCAGCAGCTTCAGGGACCTCAATGAGCAGTTCTTC,CASSFRDLNEQFF
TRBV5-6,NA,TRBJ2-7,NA,TGTGCCAGCAGCACGCAGGGCTACGAGCAGTACTTC,CASSTQGYEQYF
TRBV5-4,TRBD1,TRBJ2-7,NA,TGTGCCAGCAGCGGATCAGGGGGACACGAGCAGTACTTC,CASSGSGGHEQYF
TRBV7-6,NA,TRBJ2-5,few,TGTGCCAGCAGCTTTAGCGGCTCAGGGATCCAAGAGACCCAGTACTTC,CASSFSGSGIQETQYF
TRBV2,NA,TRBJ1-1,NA,TGTGCCAGCCTGGGACGGCTGAACACTGAAGCTTTCTTT,CASLGRLNTEAFF
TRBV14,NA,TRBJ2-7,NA,TGTGCCAGCAGCCACCCAGGGACCTACGAGCAGTACTTC,CASSHPGTYEQYF
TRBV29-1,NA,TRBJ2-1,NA,TGCAGCGTTGTGGGGTTGGGTCACAATGAGCAGTTCTTC,CSVVGLGHNEQFF
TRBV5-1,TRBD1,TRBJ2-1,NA,TGCGCCAGCAGCGGGGACAGGGCACGGTACAATGAGCAGTTCTTC,CASSGDRARYNEQFF
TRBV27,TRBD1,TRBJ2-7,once,TGTGCCAGCAGTTTACTTCGGACAGGGAAAGGGTCCTACGAGCAGTACTTC,CASSLLRTGKGSYEQYF
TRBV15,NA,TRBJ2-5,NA,TGTGCCACCAGTTTGGAGGGCCATGAGACCCAGTACTTC,CATSLEGHETQYF
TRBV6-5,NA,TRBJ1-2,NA,TGTGCCAGCAGCTACCTGGGATTTGGGAACTATGGCTACACCTTC,CASSYLGFGNYGYTF
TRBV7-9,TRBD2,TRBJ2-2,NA,TGTGCCAGCGACGCGGGAGGGCCGAGGGAGCTGTTTTTT,CASDAGGPRELFF